In this sample, the clone carrying this TCR beta chain turned up once. Its antigen remains unidentified. These data originate in a study of CD8 T cells in Susac syndrome. Study-wide points: Expansion of clones was not seen in the CD4+ T cell repertoires of Susac syndrome.

The authors sequenced TCR beta from blood CD8+ and CD4+ T cells. CDR1 is LGHDT and CDR2 is YNNKEL in the germline V gene (reference sequence). The CDR3 runs to 12 residues. Between the trimmed V and J ends, which lost 1 base and 11 bases, there was a span of 11 bases. When the RNA was reverse transcribed, random hexamers were used with an input of about 0.45 to 1 ug. Coverage of TCR beta CDR3 amplification by immunoSEQ multiplex PCR extended to 54 Vbeta and 13 Jbeta. MiXCR was run by TCRdb on the immunoSEQ multiplex PCR reads, yielding one entry per CDR3 protein. Found here are around 170,000 distinct CDR3 sequences, roughly 94% of them singletons; the top ten hold approximately 0.11%.

The chain couples TRBV3-1 to TRBJ1-1, with D tentatively TRBD1 (6 bases). The sample taken for sequencing was CD4+ T cells from PBMCs. The receptor was derived from a human donor with Susac syndrome. CDR3 nucleotide sequence: TGTGCCAGCAGCCAAGCACAGGGTCTGGCTTTCTTT. Translated, it gives CASSQAQGLAFF. The whole variable domain, remainder taken from reference TRBV3-1 and TRBJ1-1, is DTAVSQTPKYLVTQMGNDKSIKCEQNLGHDTMYWYKQDSKKFLKIMFSYNNKELIINETVPNRFSPKSPDKAHLNLHINSLELGDSAVYFCASSQAQGLAFFGQGTRLTVV.